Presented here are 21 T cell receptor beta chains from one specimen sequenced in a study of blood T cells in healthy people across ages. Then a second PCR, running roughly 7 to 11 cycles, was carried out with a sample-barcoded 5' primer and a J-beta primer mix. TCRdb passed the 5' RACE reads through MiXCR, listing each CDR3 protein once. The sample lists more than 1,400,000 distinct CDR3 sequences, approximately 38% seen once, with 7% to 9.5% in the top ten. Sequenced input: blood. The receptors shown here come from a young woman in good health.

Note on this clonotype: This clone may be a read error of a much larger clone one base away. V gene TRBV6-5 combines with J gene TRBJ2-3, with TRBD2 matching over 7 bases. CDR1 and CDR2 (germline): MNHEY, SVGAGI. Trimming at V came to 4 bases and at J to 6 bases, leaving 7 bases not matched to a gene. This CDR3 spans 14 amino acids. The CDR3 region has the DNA TGTGCCAGCAGTTCTGGCGCGGGGGTGGATACGCAGTATTTT. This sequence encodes CASSSGAGVDTQYF.

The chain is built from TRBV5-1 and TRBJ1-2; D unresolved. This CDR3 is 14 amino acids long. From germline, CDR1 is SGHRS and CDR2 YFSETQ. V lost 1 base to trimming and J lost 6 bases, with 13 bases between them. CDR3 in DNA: TGCGCCAGCAGCTTGATGCGTGGCACTAATGGCTACACCTTC. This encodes CASSLMRGTNGYTF.

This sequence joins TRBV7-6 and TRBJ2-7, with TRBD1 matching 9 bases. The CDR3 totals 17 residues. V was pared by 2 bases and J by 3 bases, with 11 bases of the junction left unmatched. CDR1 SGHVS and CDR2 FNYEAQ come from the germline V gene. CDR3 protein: CASSLKPDRGSYYEQYF. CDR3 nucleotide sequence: TGTGCCAGCAGCTTAAAGCCCGACAGGGGGTCATACTACGAGCAGTACTTC.

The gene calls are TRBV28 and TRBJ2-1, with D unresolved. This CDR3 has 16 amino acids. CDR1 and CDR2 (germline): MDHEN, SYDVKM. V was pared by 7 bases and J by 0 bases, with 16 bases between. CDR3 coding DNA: TGTGCCAGCACCACGGCCGGACCGCTCTCCTACAATGAGCAGTTCTTC. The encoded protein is CASTTAGPLSYNEQFF.

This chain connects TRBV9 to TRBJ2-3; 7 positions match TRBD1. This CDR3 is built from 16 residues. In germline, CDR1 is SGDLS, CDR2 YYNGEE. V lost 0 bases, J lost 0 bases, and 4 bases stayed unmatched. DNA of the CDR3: TGTGCCAGCAGCGTAGCTAGGGGGCCCAGCACAGATACGCAGTATTTT. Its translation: CASSVARGPSTDTQYF. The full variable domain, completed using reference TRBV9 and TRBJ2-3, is DSGVTQTPKHLITATGQRVTLRCSPRSGDLSVYWYQQSLDQGLQFLIQYYNGEERAKGNILERFSAQQFPDLHSELNLSSLELGDSALYFCASSVARGPSTDTQYFGPGTRLTVL.

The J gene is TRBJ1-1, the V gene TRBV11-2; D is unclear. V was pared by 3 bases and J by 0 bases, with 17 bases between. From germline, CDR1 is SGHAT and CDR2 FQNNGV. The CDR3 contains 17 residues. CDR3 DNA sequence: TGTGCCAGCAGCTTTCCCGAGGATACAAGCATGAACACTGAAGCTTTCTTT. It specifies CASSFPEDTSMNTEAFF.

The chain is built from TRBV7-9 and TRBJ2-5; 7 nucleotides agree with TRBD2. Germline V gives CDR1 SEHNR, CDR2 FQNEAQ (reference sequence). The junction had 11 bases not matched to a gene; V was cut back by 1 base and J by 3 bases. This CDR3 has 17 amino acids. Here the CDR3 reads CASSLVLGPGGKETQYF. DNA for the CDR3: TGTGCCAGCAGCTTAGTTCTAGGTCCGGGAGGCAAAGAGACCCAGTACTTC.

CDR3 coding DNA: TGCGCCAGCAGCCAGGGAGGGAGCGGGGGATCATCCCAAGAGACCCAGTACTTC. This translates into CASSQGGSGGSSQETQYF. The chain couples TRBV4-1 to TRBJ2-5; TRBD2 matches 8 bases. This CDR3 spans 18 amino acids. The germline CDR1 and CDR2 sequences are MGHRA and YSYEKL. Trimming took 3 bases from V and 1 from J; bases not matched to a gene: 13.

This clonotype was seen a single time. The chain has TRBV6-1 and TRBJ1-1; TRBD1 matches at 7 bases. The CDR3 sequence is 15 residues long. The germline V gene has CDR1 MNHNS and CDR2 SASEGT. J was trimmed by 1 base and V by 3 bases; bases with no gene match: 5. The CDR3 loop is CASSETGPPNTEAFF. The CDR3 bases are TGTGCCAGCAGTGAGACAGGGCCCCCGAACACTGAAGCTTTCTTT.

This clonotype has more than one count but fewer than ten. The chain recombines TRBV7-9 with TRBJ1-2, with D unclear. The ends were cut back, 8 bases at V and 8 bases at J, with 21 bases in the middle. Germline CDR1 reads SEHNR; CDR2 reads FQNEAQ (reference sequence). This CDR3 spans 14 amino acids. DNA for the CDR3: TGTGCCAGCCGCGTCGGTTCGGCAGAGGCAGGCTACACCTTC. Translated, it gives CASRVGSAEAGYTF.

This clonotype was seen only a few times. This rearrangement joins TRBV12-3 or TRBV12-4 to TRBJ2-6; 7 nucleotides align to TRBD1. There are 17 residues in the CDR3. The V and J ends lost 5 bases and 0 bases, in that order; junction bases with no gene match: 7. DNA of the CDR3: TGTGCCAGCAGTGCTACAGGGGCTGCCTCTGGGGCCAACGTCCTGACTTTC. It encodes CASSATGAASGANVLTF.

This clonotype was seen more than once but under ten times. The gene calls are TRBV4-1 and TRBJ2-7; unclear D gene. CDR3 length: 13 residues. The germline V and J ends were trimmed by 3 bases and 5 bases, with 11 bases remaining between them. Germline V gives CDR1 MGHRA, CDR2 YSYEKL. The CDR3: CASSQAYSDEQYF. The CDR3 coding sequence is TGCGCCAGCAGCCAGGCCTACAGCGACGAGCAGTACTTC.

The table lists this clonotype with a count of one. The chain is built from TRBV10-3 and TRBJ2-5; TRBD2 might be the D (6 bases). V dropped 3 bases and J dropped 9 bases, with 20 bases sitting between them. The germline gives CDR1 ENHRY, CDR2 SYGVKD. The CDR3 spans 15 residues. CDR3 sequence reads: CAISDSGRIAEAQYF. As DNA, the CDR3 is TGTGCCATCAGTGACTCGGGAAGGATAGCGGAGGCCCAGTACTTC.

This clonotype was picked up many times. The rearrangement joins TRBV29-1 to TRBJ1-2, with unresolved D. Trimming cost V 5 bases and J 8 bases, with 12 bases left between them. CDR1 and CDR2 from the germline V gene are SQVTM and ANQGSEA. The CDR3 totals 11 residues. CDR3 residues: CSVSEGQGYTF. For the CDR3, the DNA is TGCAGCGTTTCCGAGGGTCAGGGCTACACCTTC.

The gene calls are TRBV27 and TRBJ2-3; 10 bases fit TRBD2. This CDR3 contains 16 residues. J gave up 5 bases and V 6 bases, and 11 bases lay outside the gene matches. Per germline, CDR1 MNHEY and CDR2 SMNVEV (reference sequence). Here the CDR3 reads CASRLSGGARGDTQYF. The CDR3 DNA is TGTGCCAGCAGGCTAAGCGGGGGGGCCCGAGGAGATACGCAGTATTTT.

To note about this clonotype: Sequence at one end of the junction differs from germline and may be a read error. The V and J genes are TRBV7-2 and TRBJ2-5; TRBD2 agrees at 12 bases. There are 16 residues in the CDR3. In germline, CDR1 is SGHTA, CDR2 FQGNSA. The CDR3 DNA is TGTGCCAGCAGCTCCCTAGCGGGGGGGCCTCAAGAGGCCCAGTACTTC. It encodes CASSSLAGGPQEAQYF.

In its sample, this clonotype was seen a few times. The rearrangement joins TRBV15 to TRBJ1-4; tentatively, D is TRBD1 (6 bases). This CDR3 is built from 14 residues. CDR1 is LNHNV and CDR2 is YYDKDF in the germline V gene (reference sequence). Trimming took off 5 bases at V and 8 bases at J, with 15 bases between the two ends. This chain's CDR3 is CATSGPGAGEKLFF. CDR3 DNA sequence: TGTGCCACCAGCGGCCCGGGGGCAGGGGAAAAACTGTTTTTT.

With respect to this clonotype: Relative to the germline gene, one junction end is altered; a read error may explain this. The CDR3 region has the DNA TGCAGTGCCTCCCCCCTGGCAAATAATTCACTCCTCCACTTT. As protein: CSASPLANNSLLHF. V is TRBV20-1 and J is TRBJ1-6; D is ambiguous. The CDR3 consists of 14 residues. Germline V gene sequence: CDR1 DFQATT, CDR2 SNEGSKA (reference sequence).

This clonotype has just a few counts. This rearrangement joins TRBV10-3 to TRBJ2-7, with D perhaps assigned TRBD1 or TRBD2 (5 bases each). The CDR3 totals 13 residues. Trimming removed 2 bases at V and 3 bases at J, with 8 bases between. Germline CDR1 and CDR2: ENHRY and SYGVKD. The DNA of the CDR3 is TGTGCCATCAGTGAGGGGGGAGACTACGAGCAGTACTTC. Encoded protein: CAISEGGDYEQYF.

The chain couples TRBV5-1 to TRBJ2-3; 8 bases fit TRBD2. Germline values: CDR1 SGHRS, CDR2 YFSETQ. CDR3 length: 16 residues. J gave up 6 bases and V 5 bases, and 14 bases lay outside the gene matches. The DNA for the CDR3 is TGCGCCAGCAGTCCCCCGGGGGGGGTCCGCGGGGATACGCAGTATTTT. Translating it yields CASSPPGGVRGDTQYF.

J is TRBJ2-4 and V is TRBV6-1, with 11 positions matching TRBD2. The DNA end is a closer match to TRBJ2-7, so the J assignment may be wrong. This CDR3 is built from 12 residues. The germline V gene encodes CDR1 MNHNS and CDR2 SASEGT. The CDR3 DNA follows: TGTGCCAGCCTGGGACTAGCGGTCGAGCAGTACTTC. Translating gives CASLGLAVEQYF.